A selection of T cell receptor beta chains follows, all from one sample in a study of CD8 T cells in Susac syndrome. TCRdb itself ran the immunoSEQ multiplex PCR reads through MiXCR, one entry per CDR3 protein. This table holds under 550,000 distinct CDR3 sequences, more than 80% found once. The sequenced sample consisted of CD8+ T cells from PBMCs. These receptors all come from a human donor with multiple sclerosis. CDR3s include the opening cysteine and the closing phenylalanine or tryptophan. The D gene is left open where the match is weak. A row's size may be missing; if present it is once, few, many or a size class.

abundance: .; j_gene: TRBJ2-1; d_gene: .; v_gene: TRBV6-5; CDR3nt: TGTGCCGCGGCCGGTAACAATGAGCAGTTCTTC; CDR3aa: CAAAGNNEQFF
abundance: .; j_gene: TRBJ1-1; d_gene: TRBD1; v_gene: TRBV10-3; CDR3nt: TGTGCCATCGGAACAGGGGACGACCTGAACACTGAAGCTTTCTTT; CDR3aa: CAIGTGDDLNTEAFF
abundance: .; j_gene: TRBJ1-2; d_gene: TRBD1; v_gene: TRBV5-1; CDR3nt: TGCGCCAGTAGCTTGTACGCAGGGGGCGCTTCAGATGGCTACACCTTC; CDR3aa: CASSLYAGGASDGYTF
abundance: .; j_gene: TRBJ2-1; d_gene: TRBD1; v_gene: TRBV5-1; CDR3nt: TGCGCCAGCAGCTCCGGGACAGGGAATATCAATGAGCAGTTCTTC; CDR3aa: CASSSGTGNINEQFF
abundance: once; j_gene: TRBJ2-7; d_gene: .; v_gene: TRBV19; CDR3nt: TGTGCCAGTAGTATAGGTTATCGGGACGGCGCCTACGAGCAGTACTTC; CDR3aa: CASSIGYRDGAYEQYF
abundance: .; j_gene: TRBJ2-3; d_gene: TRBD2; v_gene: TRBV6-1; CDR3nt: TGTGCCAGCAGTGAATTGGCGGGGGGGCCAGATACGCAGTATTTT; CDR3aa: CASSELAGGPDTQYF
abundance: .; j_gene: TRBJ2-7; d_gene: .; v_gene: TRBV30; CDR3nt: TGTGCCTGGAGAAGCTCCTACTCCTACGAGCAGTACTTC; CDR3aa: CAWRSSYSYEQYF
abundance: .; j_gene: TRBJ2-3; d_gene: TRBD2; v_gene: TRBV5-6; CDR3nt: TGTGCCAGCAGCTTGGTCCCGGGGGGAGTGGATACGCAGTATTTT; CDR3aa: CASSLVPGGVDTQYF
abundance: .; j_gene: TRBJ1-4; d_gene: .; v_gene: TRBV3-1; CDR3nt: TGTGCCAGCAGCCAAGATCAAGGGGGTATATTCGAAAAACTGTTTTTT; CDR3aa: CASSQDQGGIFEKLFF
abundance: .; j_gene: TRBJ2-2; d_gene: .; v_gene: TRBV19; CDR3nt: TGTGCCAGTAGTACCGGGGAACAGTCGGGTGCCGGGGAGCTGTTTTTT; CDR3aa: CASSTGEQSGAGELFF
abundance: .; j_gene: TRBJ2-5; d_gene: TRBD2; v_gene: TRBV4-2; CDR3nt: TGTGCCAGCAGCCAAGAGGAGGCGGGGGGCGGTACCCAGTACTTC; CDR3aa: CASSQEEAGGGTQYF
abundance: .; j_gene: TRBJ2-1; d_gene: TRBD1; v_gene: TRBV15; CDR3nt: TGTGCCACCAGCAGAGATCTGGGACAGGGTGGTATTGGTGAGCAGTTCTTC; CDR3aa: CATSRDLGQGGIGEQFF
abundance: .; j_gene: TRBJ2-1; d_gene: TRBD1; v_gene: TRBV2; CDR3nt: TGTGCCAGCAGTGGCTATGTGGACAGGGGAATCTCCTACAATGAGCAGTTCTTC; CDR3aa: CASSGYVDRGISYNEQFF
abundance: .; j_gene: TRBJ2-1; d_gene: .; v_gene: TRBV20-1; CDR3nt: TGCAGTGCTAGAGGGGGGAGCTCCTACAATGAGCAGTTCTTC; CDR3aa: CSARGGSSYNEQFF
abundance: .; j_gene: TRBJ2-7; d_gene: .; v_gene: TRBV27; CDR3nt: TGTGCCAGCAGTTTATCGAACCCCTCCTACGAGCAGTACTTC; CDR3aa: CASSLSNPSYEQYF
abundance: .; j_gene: TRBJ1-5; d_gene: TRBD1; v_gene: TRBV27; CDR3nt: TGTGCCAGCAGTTTATCGGGACAGGGGCCTCATCAGCCCCAGCATTTT; CDR3aa: CASSLSGQGPHQPQHF
abundance: few; j_gene: TRBJ2-7; d_gene: .; v_gene: TRBV11-2; CDR3nt: TGTGCCAGCAGCACCGGCGCGGGGTCCTACGAGCAGTACTTC; CDR3aa: CASSTGAGSYEQYF
abundance: once; j_gene: TRBJ2-7; d_gene: TRBD1; v_gene: TRBV27; CDR3nt: TGTGCCAGCAGTTCCTCATTGGACAGGGTACAAAGCTCCTACGAGCAGTACTTC; CDR3aa: CASSSSLDRVQSSYEQYF
abundance: .; j_gene: TRBJ2-3; d_gene: .; v_gene: TRBV13; CDR3nt: TGTGCCAGCAGCTTAGGCTGGGGAAGACAGGATAGCACAGATACGCAGTATTTT; CDR3aa: CASSLGWGRQDSTDTQYF
abundance: .; j_gene: TRBJ1-1; d_gene: .; v_gene: TRBV7-9; CDR3nt: TGTGCCAGCAGCTTAGGGTCTGCCAGGGAGAGTGAAGCTTTCTTT; CDR3aa: CASSLGSARESEAFF
abundance: .; j_gene: TRBJ1-1; d_gene: .; v_gene: TRBV6-5; CDR3nt: TGTGCCAGCAGTTACGGGGATGATGAAGCTTTCTTT; CDR3aa: CASSYGDDEAFF
abundance: .; j_gene: TRBJ1-2; d_gene: .; v_gene: TRBV3-1; CDR3nt: TGTGCCAGCAGCCAAGAGATTTCCGGGACGGGAAGTAACTATGGCTACACCTTC; CDR3aa: CASSQEISGTGSNYGYTF
abundance: .; j_gene: TRBJ1-4; d_gene: .; v_gene: TRBV9; CDR3nt: TGTGCCAGCAGCGTCCAGGGTTCAACTAATGAAAAACTGTTTTTT; CDR3aa: CASSVQGSTNEKLFF
abundance: .; j_gene: TRBJ1-1; d_gene: .; v_gene: TRBV5-6; CDR3nt: TGTGCCAGCAGCTTGGCCAGAGGGTTGGGATGGGTAGCTTTCTTT; CDR3aa: CASSLARGLGWVAFF
abundance: .; j_gene: TRBJ1-1; d_gene: .; v_gene: TRBV7-9; CDR3nt: TGTGCCAGCAGCCCCGAGGGGGGTAGGGCCACTGAAGCTTTCTTT; CDR3aa: CASSPEGGRATEAFF
abundance: .; j_gene: TRBJ2-2; d_gene: TRBD2; v_gene: TRBV7-7; CDR3nt: TGTGCTAGCAGCTTAGCAGGTGTAAGCGGGGGCACCGGGGAGCTGTTTTTT; CDR3aa: CASSLAGVSGGTGELFF
abundance: .; j_gene: TRBJ2-7; d_gene: .; v_gene: TRBV27; CDR3nt: TGTGCCAGCAGTTATTTGGCAGGGAGTCCCCCTACCGAGCAGTACTTC; CDR3aa: CASSYLAGSPPTEQYF
abundance: .; j_gene: TRBJ2-7; d_gene: TRBD1; v_gene: TRBV14; CDR3nt: TGTGCCAGCAGCCAAGATGGCGACAGGGGCTACGAGCAGTACTTC; CDR3aa: CASSQDGDRGYEQYF
abundance: .; j_gene: TRBJ2-7; d_gene: TRBD2; v_gene: TRBV29-1; CDR3nt: TGCAGCGTTTTGACTAGCAGCTCCTACGAGCAGTACTTC; CDR3aa: CSVLTSSSYEQYF
abundance: .; j_gene: TRBJ1-1; d_gene: .; v_gene: TRBV20-1; CDR3nt: TGCAGTGCTACGACCGGGGGGGACACTGAAGCTTTCTTT; CDR3aa: CSATTGGDTEAFF
abundance: .; j_gene: TRBJ2-3; d_gene: .; v_gene: TRBV12-3/TRBV12-4; CDR3nt: TGTGCCAGCACCCTCGCGGCGGATACGCAGTATTTT; CDR3aa: CASTLAADTQYF